Shown below are 20 T cell receptor beta chains from a single sample sequenced in a study of blood T cell repertoires in COVID-19. Sequencing used immunoSEQ multiplex PCR; TCRdb keeps in-frame clones, though not all of them. This sample carries over 150,000 clones, around 87% of them seen once, and the ten largest clones take roughly 0.53%. Material for sequencing was peripheral blood. These receptors originate from a man aged 60 to 75 with COVID-19, enrolled during active disease.

The chain links TRBV30 to TRBJ2-1, with D tentatively TRBD2 (7 bases). Germline lookup yields CDR1 GTSNPN and CDR2 SVGIG (reference sequence). The CDR3 consists of 14 residues. Trimming cost V 2 bases and J 5 bases, with 13 bases left between them. This chain's CDR3 is CAWSRGGNDNEQFF. The DNA of the CDR3 is TGTGCCTGGAGTAGGGGGGGCAACGACAATGAGCAGTTCTTC.

The CDR3 DNA follows: TGTGCCAGCCTACGAGACAGGCGAAGCTCCTACAATGAGCAGTTCTTC. This encodes CASLRDRRSSYNEQFF. The chain employs TRBV2 and TRBJ2-1; D possibly corresponds to TRBD1 (6 bases). Trimming stripped 8 bases from V and 0 bases from J, with 17 bases between. There are 16 residues in the CDR3. Germline-derived CDR1 and CDR2 are SNHLY and FYNNEI. The full variable domain, rest sourced from reference TRBV2 and TRBJ2-1, is EPEVTQTPSHQVTQMGQEVILRCVPISNHLYFYWYRQILGQKVEFLVSFYNNEISEKSEIFDDQFSVERPDGSNFTLKIRSTKLEDSAMYFCASLRDRRSSYNEQFFGPGTRLTVL.

The V call is TRBV29-1, the J call TRBJ2-2; 9 positions agree with TRBD1. CDR1 is SQVTM, CDR2 ANQGSEA, per germline. The CDR3 contains 13 residues. The CDR3 sequence is CSVRQGGTGELFF. CDR3 coding DNA: TGCAGTGTGCGACAGGGGGGCACCGGGGAGCTGTTTTTT.

The rearrangement links TRBV5-1 to TRBJ1-2, with D perhaps matching TRBD1 (5 bases). The germline gives CDR1 SGHRS, CDR2 YFSETQ. This CDR3 comprises 13 residues. Trimming took off 6 bases at V and 6 bases at J, with 15 bases between the two ends. Written as DNA, the CDR3 is TGCGCCAGCACCGCAGGGAATTTGGATGGCTACACCTTC. Protein product: CASTAGNLDGYTF.

This clone was observed once. Here the CDR3 DNA reads TGTGCCAGCTCACATGAACAGGATTCTTATGGCTACACCTTC. This encodes CASSHEQDSYGYTF. The chain uses TRBV18 and TRBJ1-2, with D perhaps TRBD1 (5 bases). V lost 4 bases and J lost 5, with 14 bases in between. CDR3 length: 14 amino acids. Germline V gene data show CDR1 as KGHSH and CDR2 as LQKENI. Filled out from reference TRBV18 and TRBJ1-2, the complete variable domain reads NAGVMQNPRHLVRRRGQEARLRCSPMKGHSHVYWYRQLPEEGLKFMVYLQKENIIDESGMPKERFSAEFPKEGPSILRIQQVVRGDSAAYFCASSHEQDSYGYTFGSGTRLTVV.

The chain recombines TRBV21-1 with TRBJ1-6. TRBV21-1 is reported as a pseudogene. This CDR3 spans 15 amino acids. The CDR3 DNA reads TGTGCCAGCAGCAAAGGTCAGGGAGGTAATTCACCCCTCCACTTT. Translating gives CASSKGQGGNSPLHF.

The chain uses TRBV19 and TRBJ1-4, with TRBD1 matching over 9 bases. V shed 3 bases, J shed 5 bases, and the junction held 4 bases outside the gene matches. The CDR3 runs to 15 residues. In germline, CDR1 is LNHDA, CDR2 SQIVND (reference sequence). This CDR3 reads CASSITGGDNEKLFF. As DNA, the CDR3 is TGTGCCAGTAGTATCACAGGGGGCGACAATGAAAAACTGTTTTTT.

The chain uses TRBV18 and TRBJ1-4; 9 bases line up with TRBD1. V was clipped by 3 bases and J by 2 bases; unmatched bases: 7. The CDR3 loop spans 17 amino acids. Germline-derived CDR1 and CDR2 are KGHSH and LQKENI. Here the CDR3 reads CASSPPNRGHTNEKLFF. The CDR3 DNA sequence: TGTGCCAGCTCACCTCCGAACAGGGGGCATACTAATGAAAAACTGTTTTTT. Full variable domain (missing parts from reference TRBV18 and TRBJ1-4): NAGVMQNPRHLVRRRGQEARLRCSPMKGHSHVYWYRQLPEEGLKFMVYLQKENIIDESGMPKERFSAEFPKEGPSILRIQQVVRGDSAAYFCASSPPNRGHTNEKLFFGSGTQLSVL.

This clone has a handful of counts. The chain uses TRBV6-5 and TRBJ1-2; TRBD1 agrees at 7 bases. There are 15 residues in the CDR3. Trimming cost V 2 bases and J 8 bases; bases outside gene matches: 11. Per germline, CDR1 MNHEY and CDR2 SVGAGI. The CDR3 here is CASSYDTTGILGYTF. Here the CDR3 DNA reads TGTGCCAGCAGTTACGACACGACAGGGATTCTCGGCTACACCTTC.

The V gene is TRBV5-5, the J gene TRBJ2-3; 8 nucleotides align to TRBD1. V trimming: 4 bases; J trimming: 3 bases; junction bases outside the gene matches: 7. CDR1 is SGHKS and CDR2 is YYEKEE in the germline V gene (reference sequence). This CDR3 is built from 15 residues. CDR3 protein: CASSHQGARTDTQYF. The CDR3 DNA follows: TGTGCCAGCAGCCATCAGGGGGCCCGTACAGATACGCAGTATTTT.

The rearrangement uses TRBV7-8 and TRBJ1-5, with 7 bases matching TRBD1. Trimming removed 6 bases from V and 7 bases from J; junction bases left unmatched: 9. Germline V gene sequence: CDR1 SGHVS, CDR2 FQNEAQ. This CDR3 contains 14 residues. CDR3 sequence: CASSHDRARQPQHF. DNA for the CDR3: TGTGCCAGCAGTCATGACAGGGCTCGGCAGCCCCAGCATTTT. The entire variable domain, with the rest obtained from reference TRBV7-8 and TRBJ1-5, is as follows: GAGVSQSPRYKVAKRGQDVALRCDPISGHVSLFWYQQALGQGPEFLTYFQNEAQLDKSGLPSDRFFAERPEGSVSTLKIQRTQQEDSAVYLCASSHDRARQPQHFGDGTRLSIL.

A few counts support this clone. The gene calls are TRBV6-1 and TRBJ1-5, with D tentatively TRBD1 (5 bases). The CDR3 is made up of 16 amino acids. The germline gives CDR1 MNHNS, CDR2 SASEGT. V was pared by 0 bases and J by 4 bases, with 13 bases between. The CDR3 sequence: CASSEAAGRENQPQHF. CDR3 bases: TGTGCCAGCAGTGAAGCGGCAGGGAGGGAGAATCAGCCCCAGCATTTT.

The chain carries TRBV5-4 and TRBJ2-5; tentatively, D is TRBD2 (5 bases). The V gene lost 1 base and the J gene lost 4 bases, with 11 bases spanning the gap. This CDR3 comprises 14 residues. CDR1 and CDR2 (germline): SGHNT, YYREEE (reference sequence). CDR3 DNA sequence: TGTGCCAGCAGCTTGTTCGGGATCGGAGAGACCCAGTACTTC. It codes for CASSLFGIGETQYF.

The rearrangement links TRBV7-2 to TRBJ2-3, with a possible D match to TRBD2 (7 bases). CDR1 SGHTA and CDR2 FQGNSA come from the germline V gene. Trimming removed 2 bases at V and 5 bases at J, with 17 bases between. The length of the CDR3 is 16 residues. CDR3 residues: CASSLLGGGPVDTQYF. The DNA of the CDR3 is TGTGCCAGCAGCTTATTGGGCGGGGGCCCGGTAGATACGCAGTATTTT.

The V and J genes are TRBV28 and TRBJ2-1; 7 nucleotides line up with TRBD1. Trimming removed 2 bases from V and 8 bases from J; junction bases left unmatched: 15. CDR1 and CDR2 (germline): MDHEN, SYDVKM. This CDR3 has 17 amino acids. The chain's CDR3 is CASSLVDRRPVLHEQFF. The CDR3 DNA sequence: TGTGCCAGCAGTTTAGTGGACAGGCGCCCCGTACTCCATGAGCAGTTCTTC.

V gene TRBV11-3 combines with J gene TRBJ2-1; 9 nucleotides align to TRBD2. This CDR3 contains 17 residues. The germline CDR1 and CDR2 sequences are SGHNT and YENEEA. V dropped 1 base and J dropped 7; count of bases not matched to a gene: 11. The CDR3 loop is CASSLGFMAGGHNEQFF. The CDR3, as DNA: TGTGCCAGCAGCTTAGGGTTTATGGCGGGGGGGCATAATGAGCAGTTCTTC.

The rearrangement joins TRBV3-1 (or the pseudogene TRBV3-2) to TRBJ1-4, with 12 positions matching TRBD1. CDR3 size: 17 residues. Germline values: CDR1 LGHDT, CDR2 YNNKEL (reference sequence). Germline trimming cut 2 bases from V and 10 bases from J; bases unmatched to any gene: 11. CDR3 nucleotide sequence: TGTGCCAGCAGCCAACTTCCTCGGGGACAGGGGGCAGTAAAACTGTTTTTT. Its protein is CASSQLPRGQGAVKLFF.

This sequence joins TRBV19 and TRBJ1-5; TRBD1 matches at 8 bases. The CDR3 contains 13 residues. V shed 7 bases, J shed 6 bases, and the junction held 5 bases outside the gene matches. CDR1 LNHDA and CDR2 SQIVND come from the germline V gene (reference sequence). CDR3 protein: CASTGTGTQPQHF. CDR3 DNA sequence: TGTGCCAGTACTGGGACAGGAACTCAGCCCCAGCATTTT.

The V call is TRBV20-1, the J call TRBJ1-1, with no clear D. Deletions cut 3 bases from V and 6 bases from J, with 8 bases between. The length of the CDR3 is 11 residues. Germline CDR1 DFQATT, CDR2 SNEGSKA (reference sequence). Here the CDR3 reads CSASDGAEAFF. The CDR3 DNA reads TGCAGTGCTAGTGACGGGGCTGAAGCTTTCTTT.

The chain couples TRBV5-1 to TRBJ1-1, with D unclear. The germline gives CDR1 SGHRS, CDR2 YFSETQ. The CDR3 spans 16 residues. Trimming left V 4 bases short and J 1 base short, with 17 bases between. The CDR3: CASSPGSGIGNTEAFF. CDR3 DNA sequence: TGCGCCAGCAGCCCGGGGTCAGGTATTGGGAACACTGAAGCTTTCTTT.